This T cell receptor beta chain was found in a study of T cell responses to AZD1222 COVID-19 vaccine. Profiled with immunoSEQ multiplex PCR; TCRdb holds only in-frame clones, not every one. The table lists about 120,000 clones, under 85% of them singletons, with 6.2% in the top ten. This CDR3 contains 15 residues. Trimming took 1 base from V and 6 from J, leaving 15 bases between them. From germline, CDR1 is MGHRA and CDR2 YSYEKL. Here the sequenced sample was peripheral blood, taken on day 0 of AZD1222 vaccination. The chain couples TRBV4-1 to TRBJ1-2, with unresolved D. The TCR originated in an adult in good health. The CDR3 region has the DNA TGCGCCAGCAGCCAAGTTCCGGGAGGGATAGATGGCTACACCTTC. The encoded protein is CASSQVPGGIDGYTF.